The sequence of this T cell receptor (beta chain) was determined in a study of T cells in Graves' hyperthyroidism and ophthalmopathy. Study summary: The authors collected peripheral blood at initial diagnosis, before any treatment.

Amplified TCR beta CDR3 regions derived from RNA transcripts. When the TCR CDR3 underwent first-round RT-PCR, the HTBI primer set was used. Each CDR3 protein is one row after TCRdb ran MiXCR on the multiplex PCR reads. The table shows more than 300,000 distinct CDR3 sequences, with about 15% occurring only once. Germline lookup yields CDR1 MDHEN and CDR2 SYDVKM. The CDR3 is 14 amino acids. V was trimmed by 5 bases and J by 4 bases, leaving 14 bases between them. This clonotype was recorded a few times. The antigen is not known. Study findings and constraints: Researchers found most expanded thyroid clonotypes above 0.001 in blood as well.

Graves' hyperthyroidism was deemed stable absent ophthalmopathy progression within 18 months. The PBMCs studied were ones that came from 9 to 10 ml fresh peripheral blood. The V gene is TRBV28, the J gene TRBJ1-1; tentatively, D is TRBD1 (6 bases). This TCR came from a woman aged 55-69 years with Graves' hyperthyroidism. The sequenced sample consisted of blood. The CDR3 bases are TGTGCCAGCAGTACCCCGACAGGAGTCACTGAAGCTTTCTTT. Amino acid sequence: CASSTPTGVTEAFF.